This T cell receptor beta chain was sequenced during a study of OX40 agonist ivuxolimab in advanced cancers. Trimming pared 0 bases from V and 6 bases from J, leaving 11 bases between. CDR3 size: 13 residues. Looked up from germline, CDR1 is GTSNPN and CDR2 is SVGIG (reference sequence). Here immunoSEQ multiplex PCR was the method, and the copy in TCRdb shows in-frame clones only, minus some. The data contain some 50,000 clones, around 86% of them singletons. This clone was observed a single time. This specimen was CD4+ or CD8+ T cells sorted from blood, taken in a trial of the OX40 agonist ivuxolimab. The TCR sequence derives from an adult with an advanced solid tumor such as melanoma, head and neck, liver or kidney cancer. The chain links TRBV30 to TRBJ1-1, with unresolved D. CDR3 DNA sequence: TGTGCCTGGAGTGTTACGGGCTTTTCTGAAGCTTTCTTT. Residues: CAWSVTGFSEAFF.